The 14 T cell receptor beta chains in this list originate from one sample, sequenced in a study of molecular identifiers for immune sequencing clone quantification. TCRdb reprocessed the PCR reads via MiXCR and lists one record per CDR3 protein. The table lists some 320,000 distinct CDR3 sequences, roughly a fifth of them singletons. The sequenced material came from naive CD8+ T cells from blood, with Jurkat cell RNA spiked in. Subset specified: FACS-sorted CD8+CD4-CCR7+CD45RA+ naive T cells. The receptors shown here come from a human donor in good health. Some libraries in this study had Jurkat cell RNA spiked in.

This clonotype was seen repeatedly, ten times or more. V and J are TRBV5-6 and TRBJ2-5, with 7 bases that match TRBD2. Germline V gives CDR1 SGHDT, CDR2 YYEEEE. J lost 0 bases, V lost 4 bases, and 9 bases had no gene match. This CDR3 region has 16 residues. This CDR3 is CASSPERGENQETQYF. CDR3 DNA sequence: TGTGCCAGCAGCCCTGAGCGGGGCGAAAACCAAGAGACCCAGTACTTC. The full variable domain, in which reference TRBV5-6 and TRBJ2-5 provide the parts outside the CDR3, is DAGVTQSPTHLIKTRGQQVTLRCSPKSGHDTVSWYQQALGQGPQFIFQYYEEEERQRGNFPDRFSGHQFPNYSSELNVNALLLGDSALYLCASSPERGENQETQYFGPGTRLLVL.

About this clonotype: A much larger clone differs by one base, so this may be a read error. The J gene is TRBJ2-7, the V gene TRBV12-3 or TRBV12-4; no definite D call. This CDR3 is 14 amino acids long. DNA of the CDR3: TGTGCCAGCAGTTTGGTGGACCGCCCGGTTGAGCAGCACTTC. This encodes CASSLVDRPVEQHF.

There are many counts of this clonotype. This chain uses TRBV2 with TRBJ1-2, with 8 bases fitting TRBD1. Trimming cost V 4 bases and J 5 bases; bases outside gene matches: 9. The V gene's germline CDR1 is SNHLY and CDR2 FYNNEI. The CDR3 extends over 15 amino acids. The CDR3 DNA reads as TGTGCCAGCAGTGTTGGGCAGGGGGCTTCTTATGGCTACACCTTC. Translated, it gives CASSVGQGASYGYTF. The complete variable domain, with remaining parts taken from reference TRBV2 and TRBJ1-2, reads EPEVTQTPSHQVTQMGQEVILRCVPISNHLYFYWYRQILGQKVEFLVSFYNNEISEKSEIFDDQFSVERPDGSNFTLKIRSTKLEDSAMYFCASSVGQGASYGYTFGSGTRLTVV.

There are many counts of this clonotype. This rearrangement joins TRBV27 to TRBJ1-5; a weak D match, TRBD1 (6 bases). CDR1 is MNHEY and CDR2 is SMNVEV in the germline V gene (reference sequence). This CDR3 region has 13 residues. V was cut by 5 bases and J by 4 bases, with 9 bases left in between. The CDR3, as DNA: TGTGCCAGCAGTCTCCAGGGGAATCAGCCCCAGCATTTT. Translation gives CASSLQGNQPQHF.

CDR3 in amino acids: CASSPQSGSSAQYF. The CDR3 DNA reads TGTGCCAGCAGTCCGCAGAGCGGGAGTTCCGCGCAGTACTTC. The chain recombines TRBV27 with TRBJ2-7; TRBD2 agrees at 8 bases. Germline values: CDR1 MNHEY, CDR2 SMNVEV (reference sequence). The CDR3 covers 14 residues. Trimming at V came to 5 bases and at J to 9 bases, leaving 12 bases not matched to a gene.

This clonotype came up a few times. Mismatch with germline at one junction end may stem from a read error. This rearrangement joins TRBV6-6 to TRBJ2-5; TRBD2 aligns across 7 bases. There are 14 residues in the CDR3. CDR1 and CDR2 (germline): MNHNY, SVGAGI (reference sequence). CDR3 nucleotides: TGTGCCAGCAGCTCTGTACTAGCGCAAGAGACCCAGCACTTC. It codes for CASSSVLAQETQHF.

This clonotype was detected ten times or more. The CDR3 sequence: CASSQMGQPQRNIQYF. The CDR3, as DNA: TGTGCCAGCAGCCAGATGGGACAACCGCAACGGAACATTCAGTACTTC. V is TRBV5-4 and J is TRBJ2-4, with D perhaps matching TRBD1 (6 bases). Germline CDR1 and CDR2: SGHNT and YYREEE (reference sequence). The CDR3 contains 16 residues. The V and J ends lost 4 bases and 7 bases respectively, with 21 bases between them.

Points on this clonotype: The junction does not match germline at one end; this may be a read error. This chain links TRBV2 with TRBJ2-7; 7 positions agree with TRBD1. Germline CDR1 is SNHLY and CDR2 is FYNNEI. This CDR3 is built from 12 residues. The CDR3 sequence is CVSSDRAYEQYF. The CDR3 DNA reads TGTGTCAGCAGTGACAGGGCCTACGAGCAGTACTTC.

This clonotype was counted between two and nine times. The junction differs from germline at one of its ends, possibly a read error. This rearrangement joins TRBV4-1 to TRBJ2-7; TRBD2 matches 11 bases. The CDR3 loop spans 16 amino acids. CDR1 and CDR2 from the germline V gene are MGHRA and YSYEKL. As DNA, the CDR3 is TGCGTCAGCAGCCAAGGTTATGGGACTAGCGGCTACGAGCAGTACTTC. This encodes CVSSQGYGTSGYEQYF.

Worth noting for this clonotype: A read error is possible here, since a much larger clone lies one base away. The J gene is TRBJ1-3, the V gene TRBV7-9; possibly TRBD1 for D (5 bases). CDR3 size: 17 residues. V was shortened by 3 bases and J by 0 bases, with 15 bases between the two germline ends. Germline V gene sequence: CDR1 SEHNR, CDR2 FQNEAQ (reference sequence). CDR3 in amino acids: CASSFERTGGSGNTIYF. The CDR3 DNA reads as TGTGCCAGCAGCTTTGAACGCACGGGGGGCTCTGGAAACACCATATATTTT.

The CDR3 DNA is TGTGCCAGCAGTCCGGGGGGGACTAGCACAGATACGCAGTATTTT. Its translation: CASSPGGTSTDTQYF. The rearrangement links TRBV12-3 or TRBV12-4 to TRBJ2-3; 8 bases match TRBD2. The CDR3 covers 15 residues. With V trimmed by 5 bases and J by 0 bases, 4 bases remained unmatched.

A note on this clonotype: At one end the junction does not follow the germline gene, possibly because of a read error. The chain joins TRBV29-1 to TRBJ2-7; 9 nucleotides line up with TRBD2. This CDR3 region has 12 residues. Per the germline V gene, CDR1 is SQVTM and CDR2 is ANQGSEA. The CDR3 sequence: CSVVSFSGGLLF. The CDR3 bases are TGCAGCGTTGTATCTTTTAGCGGGGGACTTTTATTC.

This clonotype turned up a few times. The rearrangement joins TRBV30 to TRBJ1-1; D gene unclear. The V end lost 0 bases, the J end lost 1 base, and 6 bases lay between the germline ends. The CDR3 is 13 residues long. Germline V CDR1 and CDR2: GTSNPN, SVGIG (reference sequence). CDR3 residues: CAWSVFPNTEAFF. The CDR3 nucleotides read TGTGCCTGGAGTGTGTTCCCGAACACTGAAGCTTTCTTT.

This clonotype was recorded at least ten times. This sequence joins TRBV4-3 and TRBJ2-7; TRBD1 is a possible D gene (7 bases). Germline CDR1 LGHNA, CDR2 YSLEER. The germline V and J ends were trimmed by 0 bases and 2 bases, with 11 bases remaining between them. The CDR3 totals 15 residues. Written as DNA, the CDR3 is TGCGCCAGCAGCCAAGAGGCAGGGGGGACCTACGAGCAGTACTTC. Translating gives CASSQEAGGTYEQYF.